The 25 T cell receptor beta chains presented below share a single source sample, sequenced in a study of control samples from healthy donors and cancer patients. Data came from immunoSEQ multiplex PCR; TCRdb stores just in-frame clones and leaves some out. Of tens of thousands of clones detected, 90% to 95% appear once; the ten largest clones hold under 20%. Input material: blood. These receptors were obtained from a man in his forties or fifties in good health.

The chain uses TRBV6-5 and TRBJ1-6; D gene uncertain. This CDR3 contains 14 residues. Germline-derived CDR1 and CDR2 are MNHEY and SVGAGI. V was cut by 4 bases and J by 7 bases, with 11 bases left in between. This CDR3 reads CASSSPDGNSPLHF. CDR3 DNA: TGTGCCAGCAGTTCCCCGGACGGAAATTCACCCCTCCACTTT.

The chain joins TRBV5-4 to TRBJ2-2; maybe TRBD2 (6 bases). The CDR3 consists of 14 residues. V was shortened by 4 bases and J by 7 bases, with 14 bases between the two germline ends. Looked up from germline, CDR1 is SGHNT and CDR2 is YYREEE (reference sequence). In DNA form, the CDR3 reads TGTGCCAGCAGCCCACTACGCGGGGACGGGGAGCTGTTTTTT. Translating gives CASSPLRGDGELFF. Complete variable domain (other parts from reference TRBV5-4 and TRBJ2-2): ETGVTQSPTHLIKTRGQQVTLRCSSQSGHNTVSWYQQALGQGPQFIFQYYREEENGRGNFPPRFSGLQFPNYSSELNVNALELDDSALYLCASSPLRGDGELFFGEGSRLTVL.

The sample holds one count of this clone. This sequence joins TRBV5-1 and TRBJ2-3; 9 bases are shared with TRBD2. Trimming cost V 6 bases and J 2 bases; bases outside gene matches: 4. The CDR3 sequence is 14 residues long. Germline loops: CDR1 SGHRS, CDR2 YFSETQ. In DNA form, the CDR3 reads TGCGCCAGCATGAGCGGGGGGCCCACAGATACGCAGTATTTT. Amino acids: CASMSGGPTDTQYF.

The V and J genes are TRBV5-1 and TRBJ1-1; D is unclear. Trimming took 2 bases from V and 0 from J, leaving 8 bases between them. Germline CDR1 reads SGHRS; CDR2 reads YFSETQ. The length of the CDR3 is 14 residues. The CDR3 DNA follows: TGCGCCAGCAGCTTAACGGTACTGAACACTGAAGCTTTCTTT. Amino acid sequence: CASSLTVLNTEAFF.

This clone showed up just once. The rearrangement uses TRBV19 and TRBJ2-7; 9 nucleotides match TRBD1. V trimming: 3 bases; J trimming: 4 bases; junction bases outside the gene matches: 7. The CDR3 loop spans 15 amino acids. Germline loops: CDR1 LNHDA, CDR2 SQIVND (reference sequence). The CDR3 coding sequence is TGTGCCAGTAGTATCACAGGGGGCGCCCCGTACGAGCAGTACTTC. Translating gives CASSITGGAPYEQYF.

The CDR3 is CASSPLTGEQFF. CDR3 bases: TGTGCCAGCTCACCACTAACGGGAGAGCAGTTCTTC. This sequence joins TRBV18 and TRBJ2-1; possibly TRBD2 for D (5 bases). The ends were cut back, 1 base at V and 10 bases at J, with 8 bases in the middle. The germline V gene has CDR1 KGHSH and CDR2 LQKENI. The CDR3 is 12 amino acids.

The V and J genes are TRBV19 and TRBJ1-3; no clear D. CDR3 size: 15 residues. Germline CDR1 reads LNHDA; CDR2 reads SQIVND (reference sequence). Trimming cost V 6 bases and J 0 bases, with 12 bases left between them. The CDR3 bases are TGTGCCAGTAGCCTACAGACCCCCTCTGGAAACACCATATATTTT. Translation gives CASSLQTPSGNTIYF.

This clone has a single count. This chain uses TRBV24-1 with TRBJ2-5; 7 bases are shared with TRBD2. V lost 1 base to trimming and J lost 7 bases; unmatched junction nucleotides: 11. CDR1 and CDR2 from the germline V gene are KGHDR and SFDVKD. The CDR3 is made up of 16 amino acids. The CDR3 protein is CATSDLGRDPSGTQYF. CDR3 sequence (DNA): TGTGCCACCAGTGATTTAGGGAGGGACCCCTCCGGGACCCAGTACTTC.

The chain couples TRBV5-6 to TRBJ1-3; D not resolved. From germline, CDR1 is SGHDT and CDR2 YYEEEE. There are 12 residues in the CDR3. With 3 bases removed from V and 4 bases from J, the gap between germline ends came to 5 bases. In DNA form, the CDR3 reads TGTGCCAGCAGCTCACGGGGAAACACCATATATTTT. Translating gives CASSSRGNTIYF.

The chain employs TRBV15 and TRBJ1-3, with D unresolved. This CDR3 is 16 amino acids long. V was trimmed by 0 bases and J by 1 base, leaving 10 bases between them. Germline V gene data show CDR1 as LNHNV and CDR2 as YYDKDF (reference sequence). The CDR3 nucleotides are TGTGCCACCAGCAGAGATACCAGGTCATCTGGAAACACCATATATTTT. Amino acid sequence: CATSRDTRSSGNTIYF.

CDR3 bases: TGTGCCAGCAGCCAAGGAGACAGGAGAAGGGCTTTCTTT. It specifies CASSQGDRRRAFF. The chain is built from TRBV3-1 (or the pseudogene TRBV3-2) and TRBJ1-1; D is possibly TRBD1 (6 bases). The germline V gene encodes CDR1 LGHDT and CDR2 YNNKEL (reference sequence). The CDR3 sequence is 13 residues long. V was clipped by 1 base and J by 11 bases, with 14 bases between them.

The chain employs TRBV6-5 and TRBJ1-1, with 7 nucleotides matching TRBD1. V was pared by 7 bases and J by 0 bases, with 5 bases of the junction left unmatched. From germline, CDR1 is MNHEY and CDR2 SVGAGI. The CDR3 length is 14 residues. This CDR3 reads CASISGTVNTEAFF. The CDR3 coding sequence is TGTGCCAGCATATCCGGGACAGTGAACACTGAAGCTTTCTTT.

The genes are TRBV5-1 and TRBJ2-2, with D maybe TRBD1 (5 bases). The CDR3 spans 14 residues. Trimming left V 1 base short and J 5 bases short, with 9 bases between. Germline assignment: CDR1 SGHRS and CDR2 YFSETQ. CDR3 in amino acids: CASSLNQGTGELFF. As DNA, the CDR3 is TGCGCCAGCAGCTTGAATCAGGGAACCGGGGAGCTGTTTTTT.

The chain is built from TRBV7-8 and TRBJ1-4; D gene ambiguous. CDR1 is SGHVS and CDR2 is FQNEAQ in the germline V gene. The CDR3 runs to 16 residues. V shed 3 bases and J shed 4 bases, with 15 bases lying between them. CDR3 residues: CASSFEAGRFNEKLFF. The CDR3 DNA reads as TGTGCCAGCAGCTTTGAAGCGGGCCGTTTTAATGAAAAACTGTTTTTT. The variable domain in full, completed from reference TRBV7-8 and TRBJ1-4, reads GAGVSQSPRYKVAKRGQDVALRCDPISGHVSLFWYQQALGQGPEFLTYFQNEAQLDKSGLPSDRFFAERPEGSVSTLKIQRTQQEDSAVYLCASSFEAGRFNEKLFFGSGTQLSVL.

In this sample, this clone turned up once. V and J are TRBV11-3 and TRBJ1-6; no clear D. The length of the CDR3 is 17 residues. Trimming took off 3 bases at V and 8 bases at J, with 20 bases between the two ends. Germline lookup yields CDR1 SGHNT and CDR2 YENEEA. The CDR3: CASSFHSMENPYSPLHF. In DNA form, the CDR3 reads TGTGCCAGCAGCTTTCATAGTATGGAGAATCCTTATTCACCCCTCCACTTT.

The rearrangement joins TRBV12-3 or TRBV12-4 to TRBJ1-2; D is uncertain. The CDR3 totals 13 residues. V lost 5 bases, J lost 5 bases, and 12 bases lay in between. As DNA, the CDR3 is TGTGCCAGCAGTCATCGAGACAATTATGGCTACACCTTC. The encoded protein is CASSHRDNYGYTF.

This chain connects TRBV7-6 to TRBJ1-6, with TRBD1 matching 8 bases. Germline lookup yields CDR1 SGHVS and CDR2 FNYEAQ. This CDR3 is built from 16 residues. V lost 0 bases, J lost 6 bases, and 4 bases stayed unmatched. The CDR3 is CASSLAGTGRNSPLHF. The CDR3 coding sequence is TGTGCCAGCAGCTTAGCGGGGACAGGCCGTAATTCACCCCTCCACTTT.

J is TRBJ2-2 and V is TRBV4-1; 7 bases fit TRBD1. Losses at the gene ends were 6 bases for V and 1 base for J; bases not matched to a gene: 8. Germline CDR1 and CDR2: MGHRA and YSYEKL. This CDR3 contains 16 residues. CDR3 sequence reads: CASRPPTGRNTGELFF. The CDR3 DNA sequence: TGCGCCAGCAGACCCCCGACAGGGCGGAACACCGGGGAGCTGTTTTTT.

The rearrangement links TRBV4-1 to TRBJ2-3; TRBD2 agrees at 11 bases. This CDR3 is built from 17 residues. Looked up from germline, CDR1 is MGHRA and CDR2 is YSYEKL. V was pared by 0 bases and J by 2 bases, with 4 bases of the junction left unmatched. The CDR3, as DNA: TGCGCCAGCAGCCAAGAAGGACTAGCGGGTACCACAGATACGCAGTATTTT. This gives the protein CASSQEGLAGTTDTQYF.

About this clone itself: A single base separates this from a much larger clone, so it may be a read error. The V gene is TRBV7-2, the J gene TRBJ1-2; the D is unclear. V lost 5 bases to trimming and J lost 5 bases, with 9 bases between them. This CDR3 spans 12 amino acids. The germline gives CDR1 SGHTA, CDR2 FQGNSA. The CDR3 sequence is CASSQGNYGYTF. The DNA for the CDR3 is TGTGCCAGCAGCCAAGGGAATTATGGCTACACCTTC.

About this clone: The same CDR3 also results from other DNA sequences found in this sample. The CDR3 nucleotides are TGCAGCGTTGAGCGGGGCACAGATACGCAGTATTTT. This gives the protein CSVERGTDTQYF. This chain connects TRBV29-1 to TRBJ2-3, with TRBD2 as a possible D gene (5 bases). CDR3 length: 12 amino acids. V lost 3 bases, J lost 1 base, and 5 bases lay in between. Per germline, CDR1 SQVTM and CDR2 ANQGSEA.

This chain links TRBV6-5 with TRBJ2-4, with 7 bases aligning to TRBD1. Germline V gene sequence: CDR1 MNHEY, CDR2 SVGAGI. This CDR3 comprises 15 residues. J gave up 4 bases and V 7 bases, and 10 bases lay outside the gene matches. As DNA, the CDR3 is TGTGCCAGCACAGCAGGGACAGAGAGTAAAAACATTCAGTACTTC. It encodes CASTAGTESKNIQYF.

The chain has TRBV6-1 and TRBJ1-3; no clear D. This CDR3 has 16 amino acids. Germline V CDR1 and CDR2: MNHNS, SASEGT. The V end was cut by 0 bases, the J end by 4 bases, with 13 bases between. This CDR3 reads CASSEATIGGGNTIYF. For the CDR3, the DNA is TGTGCCAGCAGTGAAGCTACCATCGGAGGAGGAAACACCATATATTTT.

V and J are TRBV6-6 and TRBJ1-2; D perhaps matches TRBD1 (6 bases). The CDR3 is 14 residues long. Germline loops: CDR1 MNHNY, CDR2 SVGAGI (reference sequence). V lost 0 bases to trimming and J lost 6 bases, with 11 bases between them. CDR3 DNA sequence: TGTGCCAGCAGTTACTCGTCACAGGGAGATGGCTACACCTTC. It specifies CASSYSSQGDGYTF.

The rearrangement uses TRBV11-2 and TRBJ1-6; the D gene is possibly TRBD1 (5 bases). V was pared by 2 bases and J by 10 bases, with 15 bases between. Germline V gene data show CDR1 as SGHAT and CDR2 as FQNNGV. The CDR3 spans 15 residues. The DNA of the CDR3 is TGTGCCAGCAGCTTAAGCGATGGGGGATCCTCACCCCTCCACTTT. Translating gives CASSLSDGGSSPLHF.